This TCR beta chain came from a study of cytomegalovirus exposure and HLA in healthy donors. 13 Jbeta primers and 60 Vbeta primers were used for the PCR. The repertoire was sequenced with immunoSEQ multiplex PCR; TCRdb's copy has only in-frame clones and lacks some. The data contain 50,000 or so clones, 50% to 70% of them singletons. The CDR3 is 14 amino acids. Germline lookup yields CDR1 SGHDT and CDR2 YYEEEE. The trim removed 2 bases at V and 3 bases at J, leaving 3 bases unmatched. This TCR was sampled from a human donor in good health. The sequencing sample was made of PBMCs. The chain is built from TRBV5-6 and TRBJ2-7, with 9 bases that match TRBD1. In DNA form, the CDR3 reads TGTGCCAGCAGCTTTTGGGACAGGGTCTACGAGCAGTACTTC. Translating gives CASSFWDRVYEQYF.